This TCR beta chain derives from a study of somatic reversion in DOCK8 deficiency (TCRdb year 2020). Background on the whole study: The study compared the T cell receptor beta repertoires of three groups: DOCK8-deficient patients, DOCK8-revertant patients and healthy volunteers. The ways in which somatic reversion of pathogenic DOCK8 variants alters lymphocyte differentiation and function in DOCK8 deficiency were investigated. DOCK8-deficient patients in the study had been reported previously.

The library was made by multiplex PCR. TRB libraries were made by one-step amplicon PCR using EuroClonality-NGS primers on roughly 94 ng genomic DNA. Sequencing of the TRB amplicons was done on Illumina MiSeq instruments using 2 x 250 bp version 2 chemistry. Regarding the original processing steps: Primary TRB sequence analysis and V(D)J annotation were performed with IMGT/HighV-QUEST. Repertoire diversity and composition were evaluated with VDJtools after removing nonfunctional clones and downsampling for comparisons between samples. TCRdb cleaned the public reads at Q25 with fastp, built clones with MiXCR and kept in-frame beta chains. When rows share a CDR3 protein, they turn into one entry using the most common DNA and genes. The V and J calls were determined by TCRdb, not by the authors. In all, the sample holds over a thousand distinct CDR3 sequences, and approximately 26% of those were seen once. The ten largest clones capture around 83% of the sample.

The germline ends are 15 bases apart after V is trimmed by 0 bases and J by 0 bases. Taken from cysteine to phenylalanine, the CDR3 has 17 residues. Left in the record is the CDR3 DNA by itself, 51 bases read in frame from the first base. From a lookup of the germline V gene (reference sequence), CDR1 and CDR2 are DFQATT and SNEGSKA. General study outcomes and caveats: The source material for each sample, whole blood versus PBMCs, was not specified per sample in the methods.

Points on this clonotype: Its antigen is currently not known. Nothing much larger sits one base from this clone, and base qualities are not available.

Genomic DNA for TCR repertoire analysis was isolated either from whole blood samples or from PBMCs. Samples were obtained from a few DOCK8-revertant patients, with some of these patients sampled at multiple time points. Sequenced sample: peripheral blood. Sample cell subset or site, as interpreted from the label and publication: DOCK8-deficient patient with somatic reversion. The rearrangement combines TRBV20-1 with TRBJ1-3; 5 matching bases give a weak D call of TRBD1. The TCR originated in a human donor with DOCK8 deficiency. The DNA is TGCAGTGCTAGAGATCAAGGACAAAGATACTCTGGAAACACCATATATTTT. Its translation is CSARDQGQRYSGNTIYF.